This T cell receptor (beta chain) was profiled in a study of blood T cell repertoires in COVID-19. Study overall: Samples representing acute and convalescent COVID-19 were sourced from the United States, Italy and Spain.

Deletions cut 6 bases from V and 5 bases from J, with 16 bases between. The CDR3 has 14 residues. The germline CDR1 and CDR2 sequences are SEHNR and FQNEAQ (reference sequence). TCRdb's table, derived via immunoSEQ multiplex PCR, lists solely in-frame clones and lacks some. The data show around 260,000 clones, 75% to 90% seen once. V gene TRBV7-9 combines with J gene TRBJ1-1; D is possibly TRBD1 (5 bases). The TCR was taken from a man aged 30 to 45 with acute or convalescent COVID-19. The specimen sequenced was peripheral blood. CDR3 DNA sequence: TGTGCCAGCAGTCTTCAGGGAGGCGGGACTGAAGCTTTCTTT. Its protein is CASSLQGGGTEAFF.